The T cell receptor (beta chain) described here comes from a study of TIL therapy for anti-PD-1-resistant metastatic lung cancer. The wider study: Median patient age was around 50, ranging about 38-80 years. The study, taken as a whole, reports: Patients were highly selected, enriched for treatment-naive, never-smoker and oncogene-addicted cases.

Specified time point: pre-treatment sample, taken before nivolumab and TIL therapy. Sequencing used immunoSEQ v3. Each library reached about 2 million read pairs, or roughly 5-6.5 million at deep level. Measured with immunoSEQ multiplex PCR; TCRdb has only the in-frame clones, and not every one. The data show roughly 15,000 clones, approximately 85% seen once. This clone was observed a few times. No antigen is known for it. CDR1 is SEHNR and CDR2 is FQNEAQ in the germline V gene (reference sequence). This CDR3 contains 15 residues. Germline trimming cut 2 bases from V and 7 bases from J; bases unmatched to any gene: 2.

The receptor's source is a person between 30 and 80 years old with non-small cell lung cancer. The chain carries TRBV7-9 and TRBJ1-6; 10 bases are shared with TRBD1. The starting material was blood, obtained at baseline. CDR3 nucleotides: TGTGCCAGCAGCTTAAGGGACAGGGGAAATTCACCCCTCCACTTT. Its protein is CASSLRDRGNSPLHF.